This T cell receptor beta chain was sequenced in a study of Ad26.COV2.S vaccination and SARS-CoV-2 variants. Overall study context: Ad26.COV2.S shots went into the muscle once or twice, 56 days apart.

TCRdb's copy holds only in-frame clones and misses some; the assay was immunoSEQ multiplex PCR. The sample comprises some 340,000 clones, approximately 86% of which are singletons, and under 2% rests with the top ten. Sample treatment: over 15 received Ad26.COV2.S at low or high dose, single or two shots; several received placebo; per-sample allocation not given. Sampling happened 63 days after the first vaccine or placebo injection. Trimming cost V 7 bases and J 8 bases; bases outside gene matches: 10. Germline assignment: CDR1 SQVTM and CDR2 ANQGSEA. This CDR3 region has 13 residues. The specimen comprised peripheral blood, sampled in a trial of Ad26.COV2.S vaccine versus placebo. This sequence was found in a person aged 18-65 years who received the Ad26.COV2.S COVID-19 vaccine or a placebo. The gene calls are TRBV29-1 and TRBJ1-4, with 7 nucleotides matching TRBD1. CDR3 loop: CSALQGRTEKLFF. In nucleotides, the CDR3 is TGCAGCGCCCTACAGGGGAGGACGGAAAAACTGTTTTTT. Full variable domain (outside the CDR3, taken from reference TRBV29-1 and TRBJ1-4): SAVISQKPSRDICQRGTSLTIQCQVDSQVTMMFWYRQQPGQSLTLIATANQGSEATYESGFVIDKFPISRPNLTFSTLTVSNMSPEDSSIYLCSALQGRTEKLFFGSGTQLSVL.